The clone carrying this T cell receptor beta chain has at least ten counts. The library came from three nested PCR rounds adapted from ARM-PCR protocols. TCRdb recomputed calls from the multiplex PCR reads with MiXCR, one row per CDR3 protein. In the table there are about 48,000 distinct CDR3 sequences, under 75% of which are singletons. The data are from a study of tumor and adjacent non-tumor tissue in lung cancer. RNA was extracted from bulk tissue without any cell sorting. This non-tumor lung sample came from over 3 cm beyond the tumor edge. Per the germline V gene, CDR1 is LGHNA and CDR2 is YNFKEQ. The CDR3 loop spans 14 amino acids. V dropped 1 base and J dropped 5 bases, with 11 bases sitting between them.

Material: distant non-tumor lung tissue. This TCR was sampled from a woman in her 70s with non-small cell lung cancer. J is TRBJ1-2 and V is TRBV4-2; no firm D call. CDR3 sequence reads: CASSQASGNYGYTF. The CDR3 coding sequence is TGTGCCAGCAGCCAAGCATCGGGGAATTATGGCTACACCTTC.